A single sample gave rise to the 25 T cell receptor beta chains below, sequenced in a study of blood T cell repertoires in COVID-19. Clones were sequenced by immunoSEQ multiplex PCR, and TCRdb holds only the in-frame ones, with some missing. The repertoire holds fewer than 450,000 clones, with about 89% as singletons. The material sequenced was peripheral blood. The receptors originated from a woman between 45 and 65 years old with COVID-19, enrolled during active disease.

This clone was seen a single time. The chain uses TRBV25-1 and TRBJ1-2; 7 bases are a match to TRBD1. CDR1 and CDR2 (germline): MGHDK, SYGVNS. There are 13 residues in the CDR3. Germline trimming cut 8 bases from V and 5 bases from J; bases unmatched to any gene: 8. The CDR3 nucleotides are TGTGCCAGCGGAATTTCAGGGGGTTATGGCTACACCTTC. Translating it yields CASGISGGYGYTF.

This clone has only a few counts. The chain joins TRBV29-1 to TRBJ2-7, with 7 positions matching TRBD1. There are 13 residues in the CDR3. Germline CDR1 and CDR2: SQVTM and ANQGSEA. With 6 bases clipped from V and 5 bases from J, the junction kept 10 bases outside the gene matches. For the CDR3, the DNA is TGCAGCGTCCAACGACAGGGTAGGGACGAGCAGTACTTC. This gives the protein CSVQRQGRDEQYF.

The chain couples TRBV5-1 to TRBJ2-7; 10 positions match TRBD2. Losses at the gene ends were 2 bases for V and 2 bases for J; bases not matched to a gene: 4. Germline CDR1 SGHRS, CDR2 YFSETQ. CDR3 size: 15 residues. The CDR3: CASSFVLAGTYEQYF. The CDR3 bases are TGCGCCAGCAGCTTTGTACTAGCGGGGACCTACGAGCAGTACTTC.

V is TRBV12-3 or TRBV12-4 and J is TRBJ1-1, with a weak D call TRBD1 (5 bases). The CDR3 runs 12 residues. V was pared by 7 bases and J by 4 bases, with 10 bases between. The CDR3 region is CASKNGGTEAFF. The CDR3 DNA follows: TGTGCCAGCAAAAACGGGGGCACTGAAGCTTTCTTT.

The V gene is TRBV18, the J gene TRBJ1-2; D is undetermined. V dropped 4 bases and J dropped 4 bases, with 13 bases sitting between them. This CDR3 has 14 amino acids. Germline V lookup: CDR1 KGHSH, CDR2 LQKENI. Here the CDR3 DNA reads TGTGCCAGCTCACGTACCGGTGGGAGCTATGGCTACACCTTC. Translated: CASSRTGGSYGYTF.

This chain uses TRBV4-2 with TRBJ2-1; 10 bases fit TRBD1. Germline V gene data show CDR1 as LGHNA and CDR2 as YNFKEQ. This CDR3 is built from 16 residues. V lost 1 base, J lost 10 bases, and 10 bases stayed unmatched. The CDR3 region is CASSQVSGQGVPEQFF. The DNA of the CDR3 is TGTGCCAGCAGCCAAGTTTCAGGACAGGGGGTCCCCGAGCAGTTCTTC.

This clone was counted between two and nine times. The chain employs TRBV19 and TRBJ1-5; D might be TRBD1 (6 bases). CDR1 is LNHDA and CDR2 is SQIVND in the germline V gene (reference sequence). V lost 1 base and J lost 7, with 20 bases in between. The CDR3 sequence is 17 residues long. The CDR3: CASSIGGGDGFVQPQHF. CDR3 nucleotides: TGTGCCAGTAGTATAGGTGGGGGCGACGGGTTTGTCCAGCCCCAGCATTTT. Drawing the rest from reference TRBV19 and TRBJ1-5, the complete variable domain is DGGITQSPKYLFRKEGQNVTLSCEQNLNHDAMYWYRQDPGQGLRLIYYSQIVNDFQKGDIAEGYSVSREKKESFPLTVTSAQKNPTAFYLCASSIGGGDGFVQPQHFGDGTRLSIL.

This clone was counted between two and nine times. The chain joins TRBV7-2 to TRBJ2-7, with a tentative D call TRBD2 (6 bases). The CDR3 consists of 16 residues. V lost 5 bases and J lost 2, with 19 bases in between. CDR1 SGHTA and CDR2 FQGNSA come from the germline V gene. CDR3 sequence (DNA): TGTGCCAGCAGCACCCTTAGCGGTTTAGGGCCCTACGAGCAGTACTTC. Amino acids: CASSTLSGLGPYEQYF.

The rearrangement uses TRBV6-4 and TRBJ1-2; 8 nucleotides match TRBD1. The CDR3 consists of 15 residues. Germline trimming cut 6 bases from V and 0 bases from J; bases unmatched to any gene: 6. From germline, CDR1 is MRHNA and CDR2 SNTAGT. This CDR3 is CASRRQGTANYGYTF. CDR3 in DNA: TGTGCCAGCAGGAGACAGGGGACAGCTAACTATGGCTACACCTTC.

This clone showed up just once. V usage is TRBV5-4 and J usage is TRBJ2-5; D call uncertain. The V end lost 0 bases, the J end lost 1 base, and 10 bases lay between the germline ends. The CDR3 totals 15 residues. The germline gives CDR1 SGHNT, CDR2 YYREEE (reference sequence). CDR3 protein: CASSLDGASQETQYF. As DNA, the CDR3 is TGTGCCAGCAGCTTGGACGGAGCCAGCCAAGAGACCCAGTACTTC.

This clone has only a few counts. The CDR3 DNA follows: TGTGCCAGCAGCCAAGAGGCGCCATTAGACACCTACGAGCAGTACTTC. It yields the protein CASSQEAPLDTYEQYF. The chain carries TRBV14 and TRBJ2-7, with D unclear. Per germline, CDR1 SGHDN and CDR2 FVKESK. The CDR3 is 16 residues long. V gave up 0 bases and J gave up 2 bases, with 14 bases separating them.

V and J are TRBV5-4 and TRBJ2-1; 12 bases are shared with TRBD2. This CDR3 has 15 residues. V was pared by 6 bases and J by 7 bases, with 8 bases of the junction left unmatched. The germline V gene encodes CDR1 SGHNT and CDR2 YYREEE (reference sequence). In nucleotides, the CDR3 is TGTGCCAGCACCATGACTAGCGGGAGAGGTAATGAGCAGTTCTTC. Its translation is CASTMTSGRGNEQFF.

The rearrangement links TRBV27 to TRBJ2-2, with D possibly being TRBD2 (5 bases). The CDR3 is made up of 15 amino acids. CDR1 is MNHEY, CDR2 SMNVEV, per germline (reference sequence). Trimming took off 3 bases at V and 2 bases at J, with 10 bases between the two ends. CDR3 DNA: TGTGCCAGCAGTTTCTTAGCGACAAACACCGGGGAGCTGTTTTTT. This codes for CASSFLATNTGELFF.

The CDR3, as DNA: TGCGCCAGCAGGGGGACAGGGGGGAACACCATATATTTT. It translates to CASRGTGGNTIYF. The rearrangement links TRBV4-1 to TRBJ1-3, with 11 nucleotides matching TRBD1. J lost 7 bases, V lost 6 bases, and 2 bases had no gene match. Germline CDR1 is MGHRA and CDR2 is YSYEKL. The CDR3 has 13 amino acids.

This clone was picked up one time. V gene TRBV11-3 combines with J gene TRBJ2-7, with 10 nucleotides matching TRBD2. CDR3 length: 15 residues. Germline CDR1 reads SGHNT; CDR2 reads YENEEA. With V trimmed by 5 bases and J by 6 bases, 10 bases remained unmatched. The CDR3: CASSLYRTSGLEQYF. The CDR3 bases are TGTGCCAGCAGCCTTTACAGGACTAGCGGACTCGAGCAGTACTTC. Using reference TRBV11-3 and TRBJ2-7 for the parts outside the CDR3, the full variable domain is EAGVVQSPRYKIIEKKQPVAFWCNPISGHNTLYWYLQNLGQGPELLIRYENEEAVDDSQLPKDRFSAERLKGVDSTLKIQPAELGDSAVYLCASSLYRTSGLEQYFGPGTRLTVT.

The chain recombines TRBV7-3 with TRBJ2-1, with TRBD2 matching 9 bases. The germline CDR1 and CDR2 sequences are SGHTA and FQGTGA. J was trimmed by 5 bases and V by 0 bases; bases with no gene match: 5. This CDR3 region has 16 residues. Here the CDR3 reads CASSLTTSGAHNEQFF. In DNA, the CDR3 is TGTGCCAGCAGCTTAACGACTAGCGGTGCTCACAATGAGCAGTTCTTC.

The chain combines TRBV6-5 with TRBJ2-7, with 11 bases identical to TRBD2. V gave up 6 bases and J gave up 2 bases; unmatched junction bases: 6. Germline V gene data show CDR1 as MNHEY and CDR2 as SVGAGI. There are 15 residues in the CDR3. This chain's CDR3 is CASRIGLAGTYEQYF. The CDR3 DNA is TGTGCCAGCAGAATTGGACTAGCGGGTACCTACGAGCAGTACTTC.

This chain connects TRBV2 to TRBJ2-1, with 11 bases identical to TRBD2. With V trimmed by 3 bases and J by 6 bases, 10 bases remained unmatched. The germline V gene encodes CDR1 SNHLY and CDR2 FYNNEI. The CDR3 is 17 amino acids. CDR3 nucleotide sequence: TGTGCCAGCAGTGAGGGCTGGACTAGCGGGCTGCGCAATGAGCAGTTCTTC. Translation gives CASSEGWTSGLRNEQFF.

This clone was recorded once. The chain recombines TRBV29-1 with TRBJ2-3, with TRBD1 matching 8 bases. The trim removed 8 bases at V and 3 bases at J, leaving 10 bases unmatched. This CDR3 spans 14 amino acids. CDR1 SQVTM and CDR2 ANQGSEA come from the germline V gene. CDR3 DNA: TGCAGCACCCAAGACAGGGGAGGAACAGATACGCAGTATTTT. Its protein product is CSTQDRGGTDTQYF.

The chain employs TRBV30 and TRBJ2-4, with D hard to call. The germline gives CDR1 GTSNPN, CDR2 SVGIG (reference sequence). The V and J ends lost 0 bases and 0 bases respectively, with 9 bases between them. The CDR3 covers 15 residues. CDR3 region: CAWSVQQIAKNIQYF. DNA for the CDR3: TGTGCCTGGAGTGTACAGCAGATAGCCAAAAACATTCAGTACTTC.

V usage is TRBV28 and J usage is TRBJ1-4; TRBD1 matches at 7 bases. The V gene end was trimmed by 6 bases and the J gene end by 7 bases; junction bases not matched to a gene: 2. In germline, CDR1 is MDHEN, CDR2 SYDVKM. CDR3 length: 12 amino acids. This CDR3 reads CASRGQTEKLFF. In nucleotides, the CDR3 is TGTGCCAGCAGGGGACAGACTGAAAAACTGTTTTTT. The full variable domain, in which reference TRBV28 and TRBJ1-4 provide the parts outside the CDR3, is DVKVTQSSRYLVKRTGEKVFLECVQDMDHENMFWYRQDPGLGLRLIYFSYDVKMKEKGDIPEGYSVSREKKERFSLILESASTNQTSMYLCASRGQTEKLFFGSGTQLSVL.

The chain has TRBV7-9 and TRBJ1-2, with a possible D match to TRBD1 (6 bases). This CDR3 region has 14 residues. Germline values: CDR1 SEHNR, CDR2 FQNEAQ (reference sequence). V dropped 2 bases and J dropped 3 bases, with 10 bases sitting between them. CDR3 coding DNA: TGTGCCAGCAGCTTATATTGGACAGACTATGGCTACACCTTC. The encoded protein is CASSLYWTDYGYTF. Using reference TRBV7-9 and TRBJ1-2 for the parts outside the CDR3, the full variable domain is DTGVSQNPRHKITKRGQNVTFRCDPISEHNRLYWYRQTLGQGPEFLTYFQNEAQLEKSRLLSDRFSAERPKGSFSTLEIQRTEQGDSAMYLCASSLYWTDYGYTFGSGTRLTVV.

The chain employs TRBV4-1 and TRBJ2-1; 12 nucleotides match TRBD2. CDR3 length: 16 amino acids. Trimming removed 2 bases from V and 10 bases from J; junction bases left unmatched: 9. Germline CDR1 MGHRA, CDR2 YSYEKL. CDR3 sequence reads: CASSQQLAGGPGEQFF. CDR3 in DNA: TGCGCCAGCAGCCAACAGCTAGCGGGAGGGCCGGGGGAGCAGTTCTTC.

The gene calls are TRBV3-1 (or the pseudogene TRBV3-2) and TRBJ2-5; 9 bases match TRBD1. The CDR3 loop spans 18 amino acids. Germline-derived CDR1 and CDR2 are LGHDT and YNNKEL (reference sequence). J gave up 4 bases and V 2 bases, and 14 bases lay outside the gene matches. CDR3 loop: CASSQQPRDRVGRETQYF. CDR3 in DNA: TGTGCCAGCAGCCAACAACCCCGGGACAGGGTGGGGAGAGAGACCCAGTACTTC.

In DNA, the CDR3 is TGTGCCAGCAGCTTAGTGAAGGGGTCTGAAGCTTTCTTT. Translation gives CASSLVKGSEAFF. V gene TRBV7-2 combines with J gene TRBJ1-1; weak D call: TRBD1 (5 bases). The CDR3 has 13 amino acids. CDR1 and CDR2 (germline): SGHTA, FQGNSA. Deletions cut 1 base from V and 6 bases from J, with 9 bases between.